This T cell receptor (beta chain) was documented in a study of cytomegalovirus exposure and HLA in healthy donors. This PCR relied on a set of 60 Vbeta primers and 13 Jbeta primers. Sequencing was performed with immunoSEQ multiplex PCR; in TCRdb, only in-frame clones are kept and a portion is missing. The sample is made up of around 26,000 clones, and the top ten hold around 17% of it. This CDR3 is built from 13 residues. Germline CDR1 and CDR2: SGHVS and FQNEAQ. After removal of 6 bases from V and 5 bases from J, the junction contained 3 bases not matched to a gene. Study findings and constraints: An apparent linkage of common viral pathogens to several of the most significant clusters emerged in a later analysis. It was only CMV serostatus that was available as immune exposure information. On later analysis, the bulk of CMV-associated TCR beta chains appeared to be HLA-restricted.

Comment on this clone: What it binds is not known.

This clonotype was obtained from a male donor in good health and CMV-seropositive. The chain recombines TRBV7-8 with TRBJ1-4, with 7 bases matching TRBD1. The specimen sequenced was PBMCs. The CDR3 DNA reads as TGTGCCAGCAGAGACAGGGCGAATGAAAAACTGTTTTTT. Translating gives CASRDRANEKLFF.